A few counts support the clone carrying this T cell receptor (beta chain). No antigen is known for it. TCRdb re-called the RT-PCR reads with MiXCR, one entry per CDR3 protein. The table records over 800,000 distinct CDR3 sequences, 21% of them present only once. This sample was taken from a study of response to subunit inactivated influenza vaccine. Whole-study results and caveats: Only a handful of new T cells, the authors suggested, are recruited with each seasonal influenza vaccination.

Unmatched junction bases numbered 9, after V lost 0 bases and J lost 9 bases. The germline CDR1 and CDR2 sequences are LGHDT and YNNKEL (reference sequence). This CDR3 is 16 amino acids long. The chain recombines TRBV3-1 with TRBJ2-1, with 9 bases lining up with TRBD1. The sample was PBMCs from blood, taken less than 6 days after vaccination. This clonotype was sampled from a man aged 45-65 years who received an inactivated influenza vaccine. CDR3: CASSQEYPSTGGEQFF. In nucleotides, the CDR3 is TGTGCCAGCAGCCAAGAATATCCTTCGACAGGGGGTGAGCAGTTCTTC.